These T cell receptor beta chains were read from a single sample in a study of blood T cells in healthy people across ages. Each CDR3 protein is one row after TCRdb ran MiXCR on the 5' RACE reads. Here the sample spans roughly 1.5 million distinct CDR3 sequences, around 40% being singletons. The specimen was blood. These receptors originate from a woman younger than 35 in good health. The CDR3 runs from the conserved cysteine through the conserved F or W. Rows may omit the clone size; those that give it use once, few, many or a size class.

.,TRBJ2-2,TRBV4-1,CASSHQGIGELFF
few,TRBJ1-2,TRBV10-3,CAISGGALSYGYTF
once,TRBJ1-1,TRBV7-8,CASSAPPVGTRVTEAFF
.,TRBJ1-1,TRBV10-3,CAISESSGEEAFF
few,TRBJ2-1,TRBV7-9,CASSQPLGELSGNEQFF
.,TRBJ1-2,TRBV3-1,CASSHSTYGYTF
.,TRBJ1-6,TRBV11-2,CASSSWTNSPLHF
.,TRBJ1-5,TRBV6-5,CASSNRGSQPQHF
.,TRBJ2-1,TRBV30,CAWRTSGRMAEQFF
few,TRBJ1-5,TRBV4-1,CASSPMGGQSNQPQHF
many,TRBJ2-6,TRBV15,CATSKPSGANVLTF
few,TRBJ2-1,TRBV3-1,CASSREGRQFF
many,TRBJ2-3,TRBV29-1,CSALHGRTDTQYF
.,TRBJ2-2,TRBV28,CASRHPTGELFF
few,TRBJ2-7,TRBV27,CASSPRPGPLFDNEQYF
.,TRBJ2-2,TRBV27,CASSLTSGRLNTGELFF
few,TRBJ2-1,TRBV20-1,CSAREIATYNEQFF
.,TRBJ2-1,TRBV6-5,CASSYSGTGGRDEQFF
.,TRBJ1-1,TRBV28,CASRAMLTEAFF
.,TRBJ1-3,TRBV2,CASKGETGNTIYF
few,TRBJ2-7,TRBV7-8,CASSQEQGQYF
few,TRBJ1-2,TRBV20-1,CSAVDRPANYGYTF
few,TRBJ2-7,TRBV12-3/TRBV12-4,CASSALGGSYEQYF
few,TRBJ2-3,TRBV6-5,CASSYKGLGTDTQYF
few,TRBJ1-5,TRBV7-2,CASSARTGKNQPQHF
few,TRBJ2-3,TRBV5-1,CASSLGAWTSKDTDTQYF
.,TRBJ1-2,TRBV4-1,CASSQVPRNYGYTF
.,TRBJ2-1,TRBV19,CASSILGNEQFF
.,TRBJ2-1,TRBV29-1,CSVGGFAYNEQFF
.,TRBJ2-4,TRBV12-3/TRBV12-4,CASRLPGTGWSTQYF
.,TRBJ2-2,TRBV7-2,CASRQPGEHYTGELFF
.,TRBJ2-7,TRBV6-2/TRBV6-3,CASRPRTSEQYF
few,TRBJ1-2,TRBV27,CASSLRWGGRSNYGYTF